This T cell receptor (beta chain) was documented in a study of T cells in Graves' hyperthyroidism and ophthalmopathy. RNA transcripts provided the source from which TCR beta CDR3 regions were amplified. Initially, a first-round RT-PCR of the TCR CDR3 employed the HTBI primer set. TCRdb processed the multiplex PCR reads anew with MiXCR; each CDR3 protein has one entry. This repertoire shows hundreds of thousands of distinct CDR3 sequences, 15% to 18% found once; its top ten account for roughly 8%. Regarding the study as a whole: Also found in blood were most expanded thyroid clonotypes above 0.001.

This clonotype was detected ten times or more. The antigen is not known. The CDR3 sequence is 13 residues long. Germline assignment: CDR1 LGHNT and CDR2 FRNRAP. Trimming took 5 bases from V and 4 from J, leaving 11 bases between them. This sequence joins TRBV12-5 and TRBJ1-2; perhaps TRBD1 as D (5 bases). The TCR was taken from a young woman with Graves' hyperthyroidism. The material sequenced was blood. The CDR3 nucleotides read TGTGCTAGTGGTGCCTCCGGGACCTATGGCTACACCTTC. Translating gives CASGASGTYGYTF.